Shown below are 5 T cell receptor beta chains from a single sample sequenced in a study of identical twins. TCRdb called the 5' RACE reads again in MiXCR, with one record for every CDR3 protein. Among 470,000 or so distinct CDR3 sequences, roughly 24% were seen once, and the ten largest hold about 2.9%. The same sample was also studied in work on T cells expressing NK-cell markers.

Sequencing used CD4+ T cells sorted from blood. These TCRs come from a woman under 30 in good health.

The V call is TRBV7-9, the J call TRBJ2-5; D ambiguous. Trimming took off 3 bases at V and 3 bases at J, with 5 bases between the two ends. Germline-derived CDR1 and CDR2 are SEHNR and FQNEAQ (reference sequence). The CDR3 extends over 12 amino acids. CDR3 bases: TGTGCCAGCAGCTTTGCGAAAGAGACCCAGTACTTC. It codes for CASSFAKETQYF. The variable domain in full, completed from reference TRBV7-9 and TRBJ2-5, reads DTGVSQNPRHKITKRGQNVTFRCDPISEHNRLYWYRQTLGQGPEFLTYFQNEAQLEKSRLLSDRFSAERPKGSFSTLEIQRTEQGDSAMYLCASSFAKETQYFGPGTRLLVL.

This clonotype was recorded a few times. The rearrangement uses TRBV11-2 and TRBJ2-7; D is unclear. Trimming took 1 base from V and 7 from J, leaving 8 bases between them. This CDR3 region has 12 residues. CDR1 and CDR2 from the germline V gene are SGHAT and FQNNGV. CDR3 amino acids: CASSLVIPEQYF. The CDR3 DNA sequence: TGTGCCAGCAGCTTAGTCATTCCAGAGCAGTACTTC.

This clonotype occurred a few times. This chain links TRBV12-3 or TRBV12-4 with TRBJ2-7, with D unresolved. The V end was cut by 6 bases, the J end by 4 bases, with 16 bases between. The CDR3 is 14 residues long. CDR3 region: CASSLGLGMYEQYF. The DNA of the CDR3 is TGTGCCAGCAGCCTCGGTTTGGGGATGTACGAGCAGTACTTC.

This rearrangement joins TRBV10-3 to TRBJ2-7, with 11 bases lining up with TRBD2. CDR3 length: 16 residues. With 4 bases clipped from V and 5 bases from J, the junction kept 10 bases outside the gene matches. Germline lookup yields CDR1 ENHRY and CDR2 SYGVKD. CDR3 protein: CAISGTSGSLRNEQYF. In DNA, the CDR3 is TGTGCCATCAGTGGAACTAGCGGGAGTCTCAGGAACGAGCAGTACTTC.

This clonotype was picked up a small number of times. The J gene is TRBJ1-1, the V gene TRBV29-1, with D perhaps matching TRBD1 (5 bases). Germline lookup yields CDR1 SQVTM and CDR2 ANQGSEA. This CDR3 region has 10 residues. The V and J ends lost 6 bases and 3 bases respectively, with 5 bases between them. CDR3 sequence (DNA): TGCAGCGTGGGACACACTGAAGCTTTCTTT. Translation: CSVGHTEAFF.